This T cell receptor (beta chain) originates from a study of shared clonotypes between healthy human individuals. Findings and limits, study-wide: Sequencing of the sorted subsets was shown by rarefaction to be incomplete despite large depth. Among the subsets, naive ones generally showed larger estimated richness than memory ones. Clonotype sharing across donors was expected to vary with sequencing depth.

Sorted-subset replicate PCRs used about 200 ng DNA, some 33,000 T cell genomes. Sequencing was performed with immunoSEQ multiplex PCR; in TCRdb, only in-frame clones are kept and a portion is missing. The sample includes approximately 1,000,000 clones, approximately 75% of them seen just once. Of note for this clone: What it recognizes is unknown.

Per the germline V gene, CDR1 is GTSNPN and CDR2 is SVGIG (reference sequence). The ends lost 3 bases at V and 4 bases at J; junction bases unmatched: 11. This CDR3 is 15 amino acids long. The receptor was derived from a man aged 18 to 35 in good health. Some clones in this sample may be carry-over from other donors' samples. The rearrangement links TRBV30 to TRBJ1-2; 7 nucleotides align to TRBD1. Sequencing used memory CD4+ T cells from PBMCs. Subset meaning: CD45RA-negative fraction. CDR3 bases: TGTGCCTGGAGGGTACGGGACAGACACCTCTATGGCTACACCTTC. The encoded protein is CAWRVRDRHLYGYTF. Filled out from reference TRBV30 and TRBJ1-2, the complete variable domain reads SQTIHQWPATLVQPVGSPLSLECTVEGTSNPNLYWYRQAAGRGLQLLFYSVGIGQISSEVPQNLSASRPQDRQFILSSKKLLLSDSGFYLCAWRVRDRHLYGYTFGSGTRLTVV.